The 3 T cell receptor beta chains below were found in one sample sequenced in a study of OX40 agonist ivuxolimab in advanced cancers. TCRdb's copy holds only in-frame clones and misses some; the assay was immunoSEQ multiplex PCR. The sample holds 25,000 to 35,000 clones, around 81% seen once. Sequencing used CD4+ or CD8+ T cells sorted from blood, obtained in a trial of the OX40 agonist ivuxolimab. The receptors come from an adult with an advanced solid tumor such as melanoma, head and neck, liver or kidney cancer.

The chain has TRBV7-9 and TRBJ1-1; D uncertain. The CDR3 runs to 15 residues. V was trimmed by 3 bases and J by 1 base, leaving 12 bases between them. Germline lookup yields CDR1 SEHNR and CDR2 FQNEAQ (reference sequence). This chain's CDR3 is CASSFPREGNTEAFF. CDR3 sequence (DNA): TGTGCCAGCAGCTTCCCACGTGAGGGGAACACTGAAGCTTTCTTT.

V is TRBV10-3 and J is TRBJ2-5; D gene uncertain. The V end was cut by 2 bases, the J end by 5 bases, with 15 bases between. Germline lookup yields CDR1 ENHRY and CDR2 SYGVKD. The CDR3 runs 15 residues. CDR3 residues: CAISETLASGETQYF. In DNA form, the CDR3 reads TGTGCCATCAGTGAGACTTTAGCTTCCGGGGAGACCCAGTACTTC.

V usage is TRBV7-9 and J usage is TRBJ2-3; 10 bases map to TRBD2. CDR1 SEHNR and CDR2 FQNEAQ come from the germline V gene (reference sequence). The ends lost 4 bases at V and 0 bases at J; junction bases unmatched: 4. CDR3 length: 16 amino acids. The CDR3 region is CASSSSGGPSTDTQYF. CDR3 in DNA: TGTGCCAGCAGCTCTAGCGGGGGCCCCAGCACAGATACGCAGTATTTT.